These 15 T cell receptor beta chains originate from one sample sequenced in a study of blood T cell repertoires in COVID-19 (dated by TCRdb to the early 2020s). Library method: the immunoSEQ multiplex PCR assay. The clones in this table, taken by TCRdb from immuneACCESS, are in-frame only. Not every clone is retained; where verified, under half of the shortfall comes from an unresolved V gene, and the cause of the rest is unknown. The sample has around 160,000 clones on record, about four fifths of them singletons. Clones ranked in the top ten supply around 15% of the sample. Sequencing used peripheral blood. These receptors all stem from a human donor with acute or convalescent COVID-19. The donor label of this sample is uncertain.

The chain joins TRBV29-1 to TRBJ1-4; D perhaps matches TRBD1 (5 bases). This CDR3 contains 13 residues. Trimming pared 6 bases from V and 3 bases from J, leaving 11 bases between. Germline assignment: CDR1 SQVTM and CDR2 ANQGSEA. The CDR3, as DNA: TGCAGCGTCCCCCAGGGTTCTAATGAAAAACTGTTTTTT. Protein sequence: CSVPQGSNEKLFF.

The CDR3 loop is CASSQETGSGNTIYF. CDR3 coding DNA: TGTGCCAGCAGCCAAGAAACAGGCTCTGGAAACACCATATATTTT. The chain joins TRBV3-1 (or the pseudogene TRBV3-2) to TRBJ1-3, with D maybe TRBD1 (5 bases). The CDR3 extends over 15 amino acids. Per germline, CDR1 LGHDT and CDR2 YNNKEL (reference sequence). Deletions cut 0 bases from V and 0 bases from J, with 6 bases between.

This clone was observed a few times. The rearrangement joins TRBV2 to TRBJ2-2; 9 bases match TRBD1. The CDR3 consists of 13 residues. The germline CDR1 and CDR2 sequences are SNHLY and FYNNEI. Trimming removed 7 bases from V and 7 bases from J; junction bases left unmatched: 4. The CDR3 spells CASTGTGIGELFF. CDR3 sequence (DNA): TGTGCCAGCACCGGGACAGGGATCGGGGAGCTGTTTTTT.

This chain links TRBV6-5 with TRBJ1-6, with TRBD1 matching over 9 bases. Germline trimming cut 6 bases from V and 6 bases from J; bases unmatched to any gene: 3. Germline V gives CDR1 MNHEY, CDR2 SVGAGI. There are 14 residues in the CDR3. Here the CDR3 reads CASRKGQGNSPLHF. DNA for the CDR3: TGTGCCAGCAGAAAGGGACAGGGTAATTCACCCCTCCACTTT.

In this sample, this clone turned up a few times. J is TRBJ1-2 and V is TRBV6-5; 8 bases align to TRBD1. With 6 bases clipped from V and 5 bases from J, the junction kept 8 bases outside the gene matches. Germline V lookup: CDR1 MNHEY, CDR2 SVGAGI. The CDR3 runs to 14 residues. In DNA form, the CDR3 reads TGTGCCAGCAGCCCCGGACAGGGTTTTTATGGCTACACCTTC. Translating gives CASSPGQGFYGYTF.

J is TRBJ1-2 and V is TRBV4-1; D ambiguous. Trimming pared 2 bases from V and 12 bases from J, leaving 22 bases between. Germline CDR1 is MGHRA and CDR2 is YSYEKL. The CDR3 length is 15 residues. DNA of the CDR3: TGCGCCAGCAGCCAAACCTGGACGGATTCTTCCGGGGACACCTTC. Translation: CASSQTWTDSSGDTF.

This clone was seen a few times. The genes are TRBV10-3 and TRBJ1-6; 7 bases agree with TRBD1. Looked up from germline, CDR1 is ENHRY and CDR2 is SYGVKD. The CDR3 has 14 residues. The junction had 3 bases not matched to a gene; V was cut back by 6 bases and J by 4 bases. For the CDR3, the DNA is TGTGCCATCAGGCAGGGGGTGTATAATTCACCCCTCCACTTT. As protein: CAIRQGVYNSPLHF.

The J gene is TRBJ1-2, the V gene TRBV25-1; no reliable D call. The CDR3 totals 12 residues. Germline values: CDR1 MGHDK, CDR2 SYGVNS. Trimming took 3 bases from V and 5 from J, leaving 7 bases between them. CDR3 in DNA: TGTGCCAGCAGTGATAGGGAGTATGGCTACACCTTC. It is translated as CASSDREYGYTF.

This rearrangement joins TRBV19 to TRBJ1-5; no clear D gene. The CDR3 sequence is 13 residues long. V lost 2 bases to trimming and J lost 5 bases, with 7 bases between them. Germline V gene lookup returns CDR1 LNHDA and CDR2 SQIVND (reference sequence). CDR3 amino acids: CASSIQDHQPQHF. CDR3 DNA sequence: TGTGCCAGTAGTATACAGGATCATCAGCCCCAGCATTTT.

This chain links TRBV7-2 with TRBJ2-3; 9 bases align to TRBD2. The CDR3 is made up of 16 amino acids. The V and J ends lost 1 base and 6 bases, in that order; junction bases with no gene match: 8. The germline V gene has CDR1 SGHTA and CDR2 FQGNSA. The chain's CDR3 is CASSLDGAGGVDTQYF. The CDR3 DNA is TGTGCCAGCAGCTTAGATGGAGCGGGGGGTGTGGATACGCAGTATTTT.

This rearrangement joins TRBV11-2 to TRBJ1-2; D is uncertain. The CDR3 has 13 amino acids. Trimming removed 0 bases at V and 3 bases at J, with 5 bases between. Germline CDR1 SGHAT, CDR2 FQNNGV. CDR3: CASSLDQDYGYTF. CDR3 bases: TGTGCCAGCAGCTTAGATCAGGACTATGGCTACACCTTC.

CDR3 residues: CASSQIQGNTEAFF. The CDR3 region has the DNA TGTGCCAGCAGCCAAATACAGGGGAACACTGAAGCTTTCTTT. The rearrangement joins TRBV7-9 to TRBJ1-1; D may be TRBD1 (6 bases). Deletions cut 5 bases from V and 1 base from J, with 11 bases between. Germline assignment: CDR1 SEHNR and CDR2 FQNEAQ (reference sequence). This CDR3 has 14 amino acids.

The chain is built from TRBV30 and TRBJ1-6, with D unresolved. The CDR3 consists of 13 residues. Deletions cut 4 bases from V and 7 bases from J, with 11 bases between. CDR1 and CDR2 (germline): GTSNPN, SVGIG (reference sequence). For the CDR3, the DNA is TGTGCCTGGAACGGCAGGTCCAATTCACCCCTCCACTTT. It translates to CAWNGRSNSPLHF.

The chain is built from TRBV5-1 and TRBJ1-3, with a possible D match to TRBD1 (6 bases). The CDR3 runs 13 residues. Per the germline V gene, CDR1 is SGHRS and CDR2 is YFSETQ. V was pared by 4 bases and J by 3 bases, with 8 bases between. CDR3 sequence reads: CASSLDSGNTIYF. CDR3 DNA: TGCGCCAGCAGCCTGGACAGTGGAAACACCATATATTTT.

The gene calls are TRBV6-1 and TRBJ1-2; D ambiguous. CDR3 length: 16 amino acids. Germline V lookup: CDR1 MNHNS, CDR2 SASEGT. V lost 1 base, J lost 5 bases, and 17 bases lay in between. CDR3 residues: CASSEEGRIRGYGYTF. In DNA, the CDR3 is TGTGCCAGCAGTGAAGAAGGCCGGATCAGAGGGTATGGCTACACCTTC.